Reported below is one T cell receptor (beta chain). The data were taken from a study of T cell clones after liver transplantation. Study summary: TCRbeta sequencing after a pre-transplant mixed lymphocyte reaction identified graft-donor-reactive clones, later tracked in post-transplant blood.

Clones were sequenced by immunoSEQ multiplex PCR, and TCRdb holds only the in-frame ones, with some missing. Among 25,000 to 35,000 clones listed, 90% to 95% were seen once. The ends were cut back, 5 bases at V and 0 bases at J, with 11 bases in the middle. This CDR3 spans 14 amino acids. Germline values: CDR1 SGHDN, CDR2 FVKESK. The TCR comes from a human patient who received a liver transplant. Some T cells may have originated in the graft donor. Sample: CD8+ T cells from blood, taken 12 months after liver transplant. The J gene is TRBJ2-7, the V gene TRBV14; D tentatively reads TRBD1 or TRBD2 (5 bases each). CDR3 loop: CASSWDPLSYEQYF. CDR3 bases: TGTGCCAGCAGCTGGGACCCCCTCTCCTACGAGCAGTACTTC.